This T cell receptor beta chain is from a study of cytomegalovirus exposure and HLA in healthy donors. Study results and limitations: CMV serostatus was the sole immune exposure data available.

The CDR3 contains 14 residues. V lost 1 base and J lost 3; bases outside the gene matches: 2. Germline V lookup: CDR1 SGHNT, CDR2 YENEEA. Primers for the PCR totalled 60 Vbeta and 13 Jbeta. TCRdb's table, derived via immunoSEQ multiplex PCR, lists solely in-frame clones and lacks some. Found here are approximately 110,000 clones, roughly 74% of them singletons; the top ten hold over 3.5%. Note on this clone: The antigen is undetermined.

Source material: PBMCs. This clonotype originated in a woman between 50 and 59 years old in good health and CMV-seropositive. The chain is built from TRBV11-3 and TRBJ2-7; TRBD1 matches 8 bases. The CDR3, as DNA: TGTGCCAGCAGCTTAGGGGGGACAGGCTACGAGCAGTACTTC. Protein: CASSLGGTGYEQYF.